What follows are 6 T cell receptor beta chains derived from one specimen sequenced in a study of early T cells in non-severe SARS-CoV-2 infection (dated by TCRdb to the early 2020s). Receptors were amplified or captured by 5' RACE. Sequencing used a NextSeq 500. TCRdb's own reprocessing of the public reads used fastp at Q25 and MiXCR and kept productive beta chains. For every CDR3 protein sequence, its rows merge into one entry that carries the most common genes and DNA. Across this sample there are 66,000 or so distinct CDR3 sequences, with about a tenth seen only once. Over 1.5% of the sample goes to the ten largest clones. The sample taken for sequencing was whole blood. The receptors were gathered from an adult who was a healthcare worker with PCR-confirmed SARS-CoV-2 infection or an uninfected control (not recorded which).

There are a few counts of this clonotype. J is TRBJ2-1 and V is TRBV20-1; 8 bases are shared with TRBD2. V trimming: 5 bases; J trimming: 4 bases; junction bases outside the gene matches: 7. The CDR3 covers 14 residues. Germline V lookup: CDR1 DFQATT, CDR2 SNEGSKA (reference sequence). In nucleotides, the CDR3 is TGCAGTGCTCTCCTAGCGGGTAATTACAATGAGCAGTTCTTC. It specifies CSALLAGNYNEQFF.

The chain combines TRBV5-4 with TRBJ2-5, with TRBD1 matching over 9 bases. The V gene's germline CDR1 is SGHNT and CDR2 YYREEE (reference sequence). The V and J ends lost 0 bases and 3 bases, in that order; junction bases with no gene match: 3. CDR3 length: 15 residues. The CDR3 protein is CASSLDRGLEETQYF. Here the CDR3 DNA reads TGTGCCAGCAGCTTGGACAGGGGGCTGGAAGAGACCCAGTACTTC.

This clonotype occurred a few times. The V gene is TRBV2, the J gene TRBJ2-5; no definite D call. V gave up 6 bases and J gave up 4 bases, with 18 bases separating them. The CDR3 extends over 15 amino acids. Germline lookup yields CDR1 SNHLY and CDR2 FYNNEI. The CDR3 sequence is CASRKSVGPRETQYF. Written as DNA, the CDR3 is TGTGCCAGCAGGAAGAGCGTAGGTCCTCGAGAGACCCAGTACTTC.

In its sample, this clonotype was seen many times. V usage is TRBV9 and J usage is TRBJ2-2; D is undetermined. Trimming took 2 bases from V and 6 from J, leaving 5 bases between them. CDR1 SGDLS and CDR2 YYNGEE come from the germline V gene. CDR3 size: 12 residues. CDR3: CASSVFPGELFF. The CDR3 DNA is TGTGCCAGCAGCGTTTTTCCCGGGGAGCTGTTTTTT.

This clonotype has at least ten counts. J is TRBJ1-2 and V is TRBV7-8; maybe TRBD1 (5 bases). There are 14 residues in the CDR3. In germline, CDR1 is SGHVS, CDR2 FQNEAQ. The ends were cut back, 7 bases at V and 2 bases at J, with 14 bases in the middle. CDR3 sequence: CASTPVGGNYGYTF. CDR3 DNA: TGTGCCAGCACGCCGGTGGGGGGAAACTATGGCTACACCTTC.

In its sample, this clonotype was seen many times. This chain links TRBV29-1 with TRBJ2-7; D unclear. The CDR3 runs 12 residues. V lost 4 bases, J lost 6 bases, and 13 bases lay in between. The germline gives CDR1 SQVTM, CDR2 ANQGSEA. Here the CDR3 DNA reads TGCAGCGTTGGAAGTGGTCTGGGCGAGCAGTACTTC. Its translation: CSVGSGLGEQYF.